This T cell receptor beta chain originates from a study of regulatory T cells in long-lasting Graves disease. Regarding time point: newly diagnosed GD, antithyroid drugs for less than 3 months. Isolated PBMC RNA provided the starting material for the TCR library. Construction of TCR beta libraries relied on iRepertoire HTBI primers and on Arm-PCR targeting CDR3 regions. Via MiXCR, TCRdb re-called the multiplex PCR reads, giving one row per CDR3 protein. The table includes some 240,000 distinct CDR3 sequences, roughly 19% detected once. These same records also appear under a second study, on T cells in Graves' hyperthyroidism and ophthalmopathy.

The specimen comprised peripheral blood mononuclear cells (PBMCs), sampled at new diagnosis, from a patient treated with antithyroid drugs. This receptor was taken from a woman in her 30s with Graves disease.

The CDR3 reads CSASGVRTSGSNEQYF. In DNA, the CDR3 is TGCAGTGCTAGTGGGGTTAGGACTAGCGGGAGCAACGAGCAGTACTTC. The chain joins TRBV20-1 to TRBJ2-7, with 13 bases that match TRBD2. Unmatched junction bases numbered 10, after V lost 3 bases and J lost 5 bases. The length of the CDR3 is 16 residues. The germline gives CDR1 DFQATT, CDR2 SNEGSKA (reference sequence).